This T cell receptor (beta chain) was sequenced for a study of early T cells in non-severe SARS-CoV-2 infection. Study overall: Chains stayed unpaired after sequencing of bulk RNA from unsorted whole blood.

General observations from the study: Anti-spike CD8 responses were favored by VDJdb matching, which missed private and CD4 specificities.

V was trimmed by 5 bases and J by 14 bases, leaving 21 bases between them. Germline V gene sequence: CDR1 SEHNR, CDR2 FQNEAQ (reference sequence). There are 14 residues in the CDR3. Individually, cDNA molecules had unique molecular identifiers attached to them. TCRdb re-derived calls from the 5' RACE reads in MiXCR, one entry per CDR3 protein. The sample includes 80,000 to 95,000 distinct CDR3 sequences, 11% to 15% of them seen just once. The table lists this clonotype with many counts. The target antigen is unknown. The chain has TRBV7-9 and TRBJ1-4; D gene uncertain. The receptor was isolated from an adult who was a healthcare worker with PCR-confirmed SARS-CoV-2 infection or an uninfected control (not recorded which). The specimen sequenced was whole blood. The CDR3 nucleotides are TGTGCCAGCAGCCTCTCCGGAGGAGCGGTAGTCCTGTTTTTT. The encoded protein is CASSLSGGAVVLFF.